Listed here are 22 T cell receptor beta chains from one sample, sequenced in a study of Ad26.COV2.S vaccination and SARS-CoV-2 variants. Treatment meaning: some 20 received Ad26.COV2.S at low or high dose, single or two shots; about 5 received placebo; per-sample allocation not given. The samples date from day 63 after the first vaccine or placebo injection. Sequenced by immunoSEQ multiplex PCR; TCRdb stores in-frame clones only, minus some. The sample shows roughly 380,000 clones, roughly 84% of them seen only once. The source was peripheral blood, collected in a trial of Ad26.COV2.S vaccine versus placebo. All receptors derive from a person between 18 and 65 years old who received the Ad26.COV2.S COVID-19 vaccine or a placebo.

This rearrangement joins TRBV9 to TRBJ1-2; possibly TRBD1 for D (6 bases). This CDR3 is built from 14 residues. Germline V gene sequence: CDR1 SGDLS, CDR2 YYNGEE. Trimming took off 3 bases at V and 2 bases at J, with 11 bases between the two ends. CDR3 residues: CASSAETGNYGYTF. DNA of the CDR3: TGTGCCAGCAGCGCAGAGACAGGAAACTATGGCTACACCTTC.

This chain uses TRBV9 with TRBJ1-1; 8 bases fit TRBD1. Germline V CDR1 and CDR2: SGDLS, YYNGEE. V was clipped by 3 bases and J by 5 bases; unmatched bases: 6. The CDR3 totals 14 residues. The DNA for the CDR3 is TGTGCCAGCAGCGCTACAGGGGGGAGGACTGAAGCTTTCTTT. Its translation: CASSATGGRTEAFF.

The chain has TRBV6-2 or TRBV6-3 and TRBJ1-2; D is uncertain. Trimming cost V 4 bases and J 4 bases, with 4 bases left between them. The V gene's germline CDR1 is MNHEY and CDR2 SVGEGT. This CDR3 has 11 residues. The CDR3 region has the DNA TGTGCCAGCAGTTGGGGCTATGGCTACACCTTC. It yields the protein CASSWGYGYTF.

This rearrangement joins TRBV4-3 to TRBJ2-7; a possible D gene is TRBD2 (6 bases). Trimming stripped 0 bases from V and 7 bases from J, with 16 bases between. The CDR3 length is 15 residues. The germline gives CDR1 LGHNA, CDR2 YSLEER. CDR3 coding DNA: TGCGCCAGCAGCCAAGAAGCGGGTCCAGGGTATGAGCAGTACTTC. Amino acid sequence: CASSQEAGPGYEQYF.

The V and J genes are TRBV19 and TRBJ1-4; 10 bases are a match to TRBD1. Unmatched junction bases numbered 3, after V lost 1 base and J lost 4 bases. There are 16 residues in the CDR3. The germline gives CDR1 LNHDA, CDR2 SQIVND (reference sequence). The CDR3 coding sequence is TGTGCCAGTAGTATAGGGGACAGGGGTTTTAATGAAAAACTGTTTTTT. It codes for CASSIGDRGFNEKLFF.

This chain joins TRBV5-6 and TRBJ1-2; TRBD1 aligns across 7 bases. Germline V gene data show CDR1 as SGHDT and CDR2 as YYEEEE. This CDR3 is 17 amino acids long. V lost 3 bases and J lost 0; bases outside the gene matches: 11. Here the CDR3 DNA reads TGTGCCAGCAGCTCAATCGGGGACAGAAGAGCTAACTATGGCTACACCTTC. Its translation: CASSSIGDRRANYGYTF. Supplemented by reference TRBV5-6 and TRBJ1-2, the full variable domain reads DAGVTQSPTHLIKTRGQQVTLRCSPKSGHDTVSWYQQALGQGPQFIFQYYEEEERQRGNFPDRFSGHQFPNYSSELNVNALLLGDSALYLCASSSIGDRRANYGYTFGSGTRLTVV.

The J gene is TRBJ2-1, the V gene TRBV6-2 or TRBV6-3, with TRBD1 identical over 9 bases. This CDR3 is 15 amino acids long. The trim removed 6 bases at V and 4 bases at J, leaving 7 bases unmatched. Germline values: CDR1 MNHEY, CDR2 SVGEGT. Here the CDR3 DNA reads TGTGCCAGCAGCCCGGACAGGGGAGCGTACAATGAGCAGTTCTTC. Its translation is CASSPDRGAYNEQFF.

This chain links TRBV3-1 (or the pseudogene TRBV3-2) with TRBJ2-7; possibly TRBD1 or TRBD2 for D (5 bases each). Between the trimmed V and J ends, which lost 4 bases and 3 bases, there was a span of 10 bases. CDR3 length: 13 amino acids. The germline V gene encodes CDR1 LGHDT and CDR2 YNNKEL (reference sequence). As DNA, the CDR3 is TGTGCCAGCAGCCCACGGGGCCGCTACGAGCAGTACTTC. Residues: CASSPRGRYEQYF.

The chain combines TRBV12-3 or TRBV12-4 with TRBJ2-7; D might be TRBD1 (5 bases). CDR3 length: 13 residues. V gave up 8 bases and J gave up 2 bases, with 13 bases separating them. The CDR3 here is CASALTVTYEQYF. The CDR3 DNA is TGTGCCAGCGCCCTGACAGTCACCTACGAGCAGTACTTC.

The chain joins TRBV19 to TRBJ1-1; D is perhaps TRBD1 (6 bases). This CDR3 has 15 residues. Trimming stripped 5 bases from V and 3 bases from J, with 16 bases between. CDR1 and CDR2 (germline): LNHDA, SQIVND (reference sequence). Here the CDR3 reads CASSPQGRVDTEAFF. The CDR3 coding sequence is TGTGCCAGTAGTCCACAGGGTAGGGTGGACACTGAAGCTTTCTTT.

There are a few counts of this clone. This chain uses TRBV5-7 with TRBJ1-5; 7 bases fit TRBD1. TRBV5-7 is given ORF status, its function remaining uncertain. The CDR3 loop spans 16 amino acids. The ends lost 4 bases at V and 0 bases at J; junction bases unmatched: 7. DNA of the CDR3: TGTGCCAGCAGCGGCCGGGACAGTTCTAGCAATCAGCCCCAGCATTTT. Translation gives CASSGRDSSSNQPQHF.

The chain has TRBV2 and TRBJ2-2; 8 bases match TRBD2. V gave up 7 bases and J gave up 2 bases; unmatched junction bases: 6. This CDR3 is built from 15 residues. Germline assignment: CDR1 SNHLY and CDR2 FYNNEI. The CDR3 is CASMRAGANTGELFF. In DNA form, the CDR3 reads TGTGCCAGCATGCGAGCGGGGGCCAACACCGGGGAGCTGTTTTTT.

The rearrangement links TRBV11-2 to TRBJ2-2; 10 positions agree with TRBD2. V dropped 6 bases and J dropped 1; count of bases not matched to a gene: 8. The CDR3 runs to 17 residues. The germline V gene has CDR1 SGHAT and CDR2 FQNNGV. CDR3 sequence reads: CASRSLRLAGNTGELFF. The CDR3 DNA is TGTGCCAGCAGATCCCTGAGACTAGCGGGGAACACCGGGGAGCTGTTTTTT.

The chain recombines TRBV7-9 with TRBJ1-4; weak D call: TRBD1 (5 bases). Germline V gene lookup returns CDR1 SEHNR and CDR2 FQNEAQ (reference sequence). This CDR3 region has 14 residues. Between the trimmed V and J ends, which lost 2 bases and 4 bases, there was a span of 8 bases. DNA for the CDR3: TGTGCCAGCAGCTTAAGTCAGGGTAATGAAAAACTGTTTTTT. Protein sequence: CASSLSQGNEKLFF. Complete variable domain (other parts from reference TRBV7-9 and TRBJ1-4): DTGVSQNPRHKITKRGQNVTFRCDPISEHNRLYWYRQTLGQGPEFLTYFQNEAQLEKSRLLSDRFSAERPKGSFSTLEIQRTEQGDSAMYLCASSLSQGNEKLFFGSGTQLSVL.

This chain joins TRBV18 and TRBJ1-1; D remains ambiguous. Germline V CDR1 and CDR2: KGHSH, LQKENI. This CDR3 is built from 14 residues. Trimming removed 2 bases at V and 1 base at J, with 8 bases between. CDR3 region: CASSPEGGNTEAFF. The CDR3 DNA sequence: TGTGCCAGCTCACCAGAGGGAGGGAACACTGAAGCTTTCTTT.

This chain's CDR3 is CASSFWAGDDQPQHF. CDR3 coding DNA: TGTGCCAGCAGCTTCTGGGCAGGGGACGATCAGCCCCAGCATTTT. The chain carries TRBV7-9 and TRBJ1-5; a weak D match, TRBD1 (6 bases). Between the trimmed V and J ends, which lost 3 bases and 5 bases, there was a span of 14 bases. The CDR3 is 15 amino acids. The germline CDR1 and CDR2 sequences are SEHNR and FQNEAQ (reference sequence).

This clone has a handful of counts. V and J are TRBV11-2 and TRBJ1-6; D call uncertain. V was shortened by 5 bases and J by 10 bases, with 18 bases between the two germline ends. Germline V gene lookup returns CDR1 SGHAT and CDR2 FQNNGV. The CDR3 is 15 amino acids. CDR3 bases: TGTGCCAGCAGCCCCACCGACGCAGGAGGGTCACCCCTCCACTTT. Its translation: CASSPTDAGGSPLHF.

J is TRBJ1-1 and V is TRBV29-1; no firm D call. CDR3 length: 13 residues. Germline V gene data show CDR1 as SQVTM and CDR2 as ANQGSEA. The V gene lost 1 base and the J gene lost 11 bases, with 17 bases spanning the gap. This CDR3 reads CSVEVRSTWEAFF. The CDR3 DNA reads TGCAGCGTTGAAGTTCGGTCGACATGGGAGGCTTTCTTT. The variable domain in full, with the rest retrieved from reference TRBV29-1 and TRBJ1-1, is SAVISQKPSRDICQRGTSLTIQCQVDSQVTMMFWYRQQPGQSLTLIATANQGSEATYESGFVIDKFPISRPNLTFSTLTVSNMSPEDSSIYLCSVEVRSTWEAFFGQGTRLTVV.

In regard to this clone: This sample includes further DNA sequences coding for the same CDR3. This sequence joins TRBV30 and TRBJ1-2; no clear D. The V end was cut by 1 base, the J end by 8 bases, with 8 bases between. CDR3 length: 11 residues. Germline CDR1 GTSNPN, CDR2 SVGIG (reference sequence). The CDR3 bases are TGTGCCTGGAGTGGAGGAGGGGGCTACACCTTC. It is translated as CAWSGGGGYTF.

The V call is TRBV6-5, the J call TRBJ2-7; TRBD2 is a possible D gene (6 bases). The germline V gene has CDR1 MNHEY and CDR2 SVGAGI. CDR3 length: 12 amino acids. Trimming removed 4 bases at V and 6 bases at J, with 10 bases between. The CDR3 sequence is CASSFGGSEQYF. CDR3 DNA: TGTGCCAGCAGTTTCGGAGGGTCCGAGCAGTACTTC.

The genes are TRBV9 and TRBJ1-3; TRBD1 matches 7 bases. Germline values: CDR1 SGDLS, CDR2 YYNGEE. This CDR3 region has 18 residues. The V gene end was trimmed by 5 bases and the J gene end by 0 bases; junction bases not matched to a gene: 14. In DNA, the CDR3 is TGTGCCAGCAGTATCGGGACAGAGATCTATTACTCTGGAAACACCATATATTTT. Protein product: CASSIGTEIYYSGNTIYF.

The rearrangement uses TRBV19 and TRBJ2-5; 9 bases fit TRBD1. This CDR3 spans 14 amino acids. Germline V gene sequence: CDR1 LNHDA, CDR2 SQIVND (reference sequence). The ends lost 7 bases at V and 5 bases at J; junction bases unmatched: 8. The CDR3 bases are TGTGCCAGTACCCCTACAGGGGGCGAGGAGACCCAGTACTTC. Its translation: CASTPTGGEETQYF.